Each of the 8 T cell receptor beta chains below was sequenced from the same sample in a study of blood T cell repertoires in COVID-19. TCRdb's copy holds only in-frame clones and misses some; the assay was immunoSEQ multiplex PCR. The table shows about 29,000 clones, with roughly nine tenths occurring only once. The specimen sequenced was peripheral blood. The receptors come from a human donor with active COVID-19. The donor label of this sample is uncertain.

The chain combines TRBV28 with TRBJ2-1; 9 bases fit TRBD2. V was clipped by 3 bases and J by 8 bases; unmatched bases: 8. The length of the CDR3 is 15 residues. CDR1 is MDHEN and CDR2 is SYDVKM in the germline V gene. CDR3 protein: CASSFLASGIDEQFF. DNA of the CDR3: TGTGCCAGCAGTTTTCTCGCTAGCGGGATCGATGAGCAGTTCTTC. Full variable domain (remainder filled in from reference TRBV28 and TRBJ2-1): DVKVTQSSRYLVKRTGEKVFLECVQDMDHENMFWYRQDPGLGLRLIYFSYDVKMKEKGDIPEGYSVSREKKERFSLILESASTNQTSMYLCASSFLASGIDEQFFGPGTRLTVL.

The V call is TRBV29-1, the J call TRBJ2-3, with TRBD2 as a possible D gene (6 bases). This CDR3 is built from 14 residues. Germline CDR1 and CDR2: SQVTM and ANQGSEA. The CDR3 loop reads CTATWGGITDTQYF. DNA for the CDR3: TGCACCGCAACGTGGGGCGGGATAACAGATACGCAGTATTTT.

The chain is built from TRBV15 and TRBJ1-5; possibly TRBD1 for D (5 bases). This CDR3 is built from 13 residues. The germline V gene encodes CDR1 LNHNV and CDR2 YYDKDF (reference sequence). V lost 3 bases and J 11 bases, leaving 14 bases between the germline ends. The CDR3 nucleotides read TGTGCCACCAGCAGCCAGGGTTTCGAGGCCCAGCATTTT. This gives the protein CATSSQGFEAQHF.

The rearrangement uses TRBV11-2 and TRBJ1-1; no clear D gene. V dropped 1 base and J dropped 0 bases, with 9 bases sitting between them. This CDR3 region has 15 residues. Germline-derived CDR1 and CDR2 are SGHAT and FQNNGV. This CDR3 is CASSLVDTLNTEAFF. CDR3 nucleotides: TGTGCCAGCAGCTTAGTAGACACATTGAACACTGAAGCTTTCTTT.

CDR3 region: CATRPGQGTEAFF. In DNA form, the CDR3 reads TGTGCTACGCGGCCGGGACAGGGGACTGAAGCTTTCTTT. This chain links TRBV7-7 with TRBJ1-1, with 10 bases matching TRBD1. The length of the CDR3 is 13 residues. Germline loops: CDR1 SSHAT, CDR2 FNYEAQ (reference sequence).

The chain employs TRBV3-1 (or the pseudogene TRBV3-2) and TRBJ2-7; perhaps TRBD1 as D (6 bases). V dropped 0 bases and J dropped 5 bases, with 17 bases sitting between them. CDR1 and CDR2 from the germline V gene are LGHDT and YNNKEL (reference sequence). CDR3 length equals 16 residues. The CDR3 loop reads CASSQDLVTGGNEQYF. CDR3 DNA sequence: TGTGCCAGCAGCCAAGATCTGGTGACAGGAGGAAACGAGCAGTACTTC.

The chain is built from TRBV3-1 (or the pseudogene TRBV3-2) and TRBJ2-7; 11 bases align to TRBD2. Trimming cost V 2 bases and J 0 bases; bases outside gene matches: 9. The V gene's germline CDR1 is LGHDT and CDR2 YNNKEL (reference sequence). The CDR3 covers 18 residues. CDR3 loop: CASSQLAGGMRGSYEQYF. CDR3 bases: TGTGCCAGCAGCCAATTAGCGGGAGGGATGAGGGGCTCCTACGAGCAGTACTTC.

The rearrangement links TRBV28 to TRBJ2-5, with D possibly matching TRBD1 (6 bases). Between the trimmed V and J ends, which lost 5 bases and 0 bases, there was a span of 10 bases. This CDR3 has 14 residues. Looked up from germline, CDR1 is MDHEN and CDR2 is SYDVKM. The CDR3 DNA is TGTGCCAGCAGTGGCCGACAGGACCAAGAGACCCAGTACTTC. Its translation is CASSGRQDQETQYF.